This T cell receptor (beta chain) derives from a study of cytomegalovirus exposure and HLA in healthy donors. Background on the study: Approximately 85 million unique TCRs from HLA-typed donors made up an early data release. Overall study results and limits: Clonal expansion was found to be greater in HLA-associated TCR beta chains than in equally common others in a later analysis. No immune exposure information besides CMV serostatus was available.

The CDR3 runs to 13 residues. V was clipped by 0 bases and J by 13 bases; unmatched bases: 7. In germline, CDR1 is MNHNY, CDR2 SVGAGI (reference sequence). A note on this clone: Its antigen is unknown.

With 60 Vbeta and 13 Jbeta primers, the PCR was carried out. Here immunoSEQ multiplex PCR was the method, and the copy in TCRdb shows in-frame clones only, minus some. The profile shows 100,000 to 150,000 clones, 60% to 85% of them singletons. The origin of this receptor is a female donor in good health and CMV-seronegative. The source material was PBMCs. The V call is TRBV6-6, the J call TRBJ1-2, with TRBD1 matching over 8 bases. CDR3 in amino acids: CASSYSSDRVGTF. The CDR3 DNA reads TGTGCCAGCAGTTACTCGTCGGACAGGGTTGGCACCTTC.